This entry lists 15 T cell receptor beta chains sequenced from one sample in a study of blood T cell repertoires in COVID-19. Clones were sequenced by immunoSEQ multiplex PCR, and TCRdb holds only the in-frame ones, with some missing. The sample lists about 150,000 clones, more than 70% occurring once. Sequenced sample: peripheral blood. The origin of the receptors is a woman aged 45-65 years with acute or convalescent COVID-19.

The rearrangement links TRBV7-9 to TRBJ1-2, with 9 bases fitting TRBD1. Trimming at V came to 1 base and at J to 8 bases, leaving 2 bases not matched to a gene. Per germline, CDR1 SEHNR and CDR2 FQNEAQ (reference sequence). This CDR3 spans 13 amino acids. Here the CDR3 DNA reads TGTGCCAGCAGCTTAGAAGGGACAGGGGGCTACACCTTC. Protein product: CASSLEGTGGYTF.

The chain carries TRBV5-4 and TRBJ1-1, with TRBD1 as a possible D gene (6 bases). Germline CDR1 reads SGHNT; CDR2 reads YYREEE (reference sequence). Trimming removed 3 bases from V and 1 base from J, with 10 bases in between. The CDR3 covers 14 residues. In nucleotides, the CDR3 is TGTGCCAGCAGCTGGGACACAGGGAACACTGAAGCTTTCTTT. As protein: CASSWDTGNTEAFF.

The CDR3 DNA reads as TGCGCCAGCAGCCAAGGACGGACAGGGGGCACAGATACGCAGTATTTT. It codes for CASSQGRTGGTDTQYF. The rearrangement joins TRBV4-3 to TRBJ2-3; TRBD1 aligns across 9 bases. CDR3 length equals 16 residues. Germline loops: CDR1 LGHNA, CDR2 YSLEER. Losses at the gene ends were 1 base for V and 1 base for J; bases not matched to a gene: 3.

This chain uses TRBV14 with TRBJ1-2; D is perhaps TRBD1 (6 bases). V lost 5 bases, J lost 2 bases, and 9 bases lay in between. The CDR3 consists of 13 residues. CDR1 and CDR2 from the germline V gene are SGHDN and FVKESK. The CDR3 DNA sequence: TGTGCCAGCAGCGACGACAGGAACTATGGCTACACCTTC. This sequence encodes CASSDDRNYGYTF. Full variable domain (rest looked up from reference TRBV14 and TRBJ1-2): EAGVTQFPSHSVIEKGQTVTLRCDPISGHDNLYWYRRVMGKEIKFLLHFVKESKQDESGMPNNRFLAERTGGTYSTLKVQPAELEDSGVYFCASSDDRNYGYTFGSGTRLTVV.

The chain carries TRBV28 and TRBJ2-5; 8 positions match TRBD2. The V gene's germline CDR1 is MDHEN and CDR2 SYDVKM. J lost 13 bases, V lost 10 bases, and 20 bases had no gene match. The CDR3 runs 14 residues. CDR3 sequence reads: CATQARLAGDKWYF. CDR3 coding DNA: TGTGCCACCCAAGCCCGGCTAGCGGGCGACAAGTGGTACTTC.

CDR3 DNA sequence: TGTGCCAGCAGCTACGGACAGGGAGACACCGGGGAGCTGTTTTTT. Amino acids: CASSYGQGDTGELFF. The rearrangement uses TRBV7-2 and TRBJ2-2, with 8 bases matching TRBD1. Germline V gene data show CDR1 as SGHTA and CDR2 as FQGNSA. The CDR3 length is 15 residues. The ends lost 4 bases at V and 3 bases at J; junction bases unmatched: 4.

The chain joins TRBV6-2 or TRBV6-3 to TRBJ1-2; 9 bases agree with TRBD1. Germline V lookup: CDR1 MNHEY, CDR2 SVGEGT. The CDR3 runs 13 residues. Losses at the gene ends were 2 bases for V and 6 bases for J; bases not matched to a gene: 1. This CDR3 is CASSYTGGHGYTF. The CDR3 coding sequence is TGTGCCAGCAGTTACACAGGGGGCCATGGCTACACCTTC.

This chain connects TRBV11-2 to TRBJ1-1, with D perhaps TRBD1 (5 bases). V lost 1 base, J lost 6 bases, and 18 bases lay in between. There are 16 residues in the CDR3. Germline loops: CDR1 SGHAT, CDR2 FQNNGV. The CDR3 nucleotides are TGTGCCAGCAGCTTAGCCGTCAGGGTGAGGATGCCTGAAGCTTTCTTT. It codes for CASSLAVRVRMPEAFF.

The chain links TRBV7-2 to TRBJ1-4; 9 nucleotides line up with TRBD1. Germline loops: CDR1 SGHTA, CDR2 FQGNSA. The CDR3 length is 15 residues. V lost 2 bases and J lost 8; bases outside the gene matches: 6. CDR3 amino acids: CASSLSWTGEEKLFF. DNA of the CDR3: TGTGCCAGCAGCTTATCGTGGACAGGGGAAGAAAAACTGTTTTTT.

CDR3: CASNYPRAGISGNTIYF. As DNA, the CDR3 is TGTGCCAGCAATTACCCGCGGGCGGGGATCTCTGGAAACACCATATATTTT. The gene calls are TRBV21-1 and TRBJ1-3. TRBV21-1 is listed as a pseudogene. The CDR3 is made up of 17 amino acids.

The chain combines TRBV12-3 or TRBV12-4 with TRBJ2-1; D is possibly TRBD1 (6 bases). V lost 3 bases and J lost 6, with 9 bases in between. The CDR3 is made up of 13 amino acids. This CDR3 is CASSLGAVNEQFF. The CDR3, as DNA: TGTGCCAGCAGTTTGGGGGCAGTCAATGAGCAGTTCTTC.

The table lists this clone with a count of one. The chain is built from TRBV7-6 and TRBJ2-2; 9 bases fit TRBD1. Losses at the gene ends were 5 bases for V and 4 bases for J; bases not matched to a gene: 5. Germline CDR1 SGHVS, CDR2 FNYEAQ. The length of the CDR3 is 15 residues. The CDR3 loop is CASSRQGDGTGELFF. The DNA for the CDR3 is TGTGCCAGCAGCCGACAGGGGGACGGCACCGGGGAGCTGTTTTTT.

This clone was seen only once. The gene calls are TRBV28 and TRBJ1-1; tentatively, D is TRBD1 (6 bases). V was cut by 5 bases and J by 8 bases, with 15 bases left in between. CDR1 is MDHEN and CDR2 is SYDVKM in the germline V gene. The CDR3 consists of 13 residues. DNA for the CDR3: TGTGCCAGCAGTCATGGACAGATACTAGAAGCTTTCTTT. Translated, it gives CASSHGQILEAFF.

This clone has just one count. This chain links TRBV2 with TRBJ1-5; D is uncertain. CDR1 is SNHLY, CDR2 FYNNEI, per germline. Between the trimmed V and J ends, which lost 7 bases and 4 bases, there was a span of 11 bases. The CDR3 runs 13 residues. As DNA, the CDR3 is TGTGCCAGCAAGTCACAGTTTAATCAGCCCCAGCATTTT. This sequence encodes CASKSQFNQPQHF.

The rearrangement uses TRBV5-6 and TRBJ1-5; no definite D call. The V end lost 3 bases, the J end lost 5 bases, and 9 bases lay between the germline ends. The germline gives CDR1 SGHDT, CDR2 YYEEEE. The CDR3 is made up of 13 amino acids. CDR3 coding DNA: TGTGCCAGCAGCTCCCACCAGTATCAGCCCCAGCATTTT. It specifies CASSSHQYQPQHF.